Sequencing of this T cell receptor beta chain was carried out in a study of OX40 agonist ivuxolimab in advanced cancers. Study information: Participants could have had prior anti-PD-1, anti-PD-L1 or anti-CTLA-4 therapy, and 40% had some.

Study-wide results and limits: Individuals who were partial responders at 0.1-3.0 mg/kg had clonal expansion that ranked among the lowest.

CDR3 length: 17 residues. Germline V gene data show CDR1 as SGHDT and CDR2 as YYEEEE. V was trimmed by 4 bases and J by 1 base, leaving 18 bases between them. Concerning this clone: Its specificity is not known.

The method was immunoSEQ multiplex PCR; TCRdb's version includes in-frame clones alone and lacks a portion of them. The sample has roughly 76,000 clones, roughly 85% seen once. The source material was CD4+ or CD8+ T cells sorted from blood, sampled in a trial of the OX40 agonist ivuxolimab. This TCR derives from an adult with an advanced solid tumor such as melanoma, head and neck, liver or kidney cancer. This chain uses TRBV5-6 with TRBJ2-1, with a tentative D call TRBD2 (6 bases). The CDR3 here is CASSGGASSGSYNEQFF. In DNA, the CDR3 is TGTGCCAGCAGCGGAGGGGCTTCTAGTGGATCCTACAATGAGCAGTTCTTC. The variable domain in full, with the rest retrieved from reference TRBV5-6 and TRBJ2-1, is DAGVTQSPTHLIKTRGQQVTLRCSPKSGHDTVSWYQQALGQGPQFIFQYYEEEERQRGNFPDRFSGHQFPNYSSELNVNALLLGDSALYLCASSGGASSGSYNEQFFGPGTRLTVL.